The clone carrying this TCR beta chain was observed at least ten times. The antigen is not known. Each CDR3 protein is one row after TCRdb ran MiXCR on the 5' RACE reads. Altogether approximately 39,000 distinct CDR3 sequences are present, 5.8% being singletons, with the ten largest covering 11%. The data are from a study of spatial heterogeneity in lung cancer. Study details: In raw reads, more than nine appearances on average were recorded for each unique TCR and UMI combination.

Sample time point: sample taken at primary tumor resection. The study sequenced unsorted whole RNA from tumor, nontumor lung or frozen PBMC. V shed 1 base and J 3 bases; nucleotides not matched to a gene: 3. Germline V gene lookup returns CDR1 MNHEY and CDR2 SVGEGT. The CDR3 extends over 15 amino acids. Study observations and caveats: Ubiquitous expanded tumor TCRs were observed in blood more at resection than follow-up.

Specimen: PBMCs, collected at surgery. This rearrangement joins TRBV6-2 or TRBV6-3 to TRBJ2-1; TRBD1 aligns across 7 bases. The origin of this receptor is a male donor with early-stage non-small cell lung cancer. CDR3 region: CASSYYRGYYNEQFF. The DNA for the CDR3 is TGTGCCAGCAGTTACTACAGGGGATACTACAATGAGCAGTTCTTC.